Listed here are 6 T cell receptor beta chains from one sample, sequenced in a study of somatic mutations in cytotoxic T cells in rheumatoid arthritis. Clones were sequenced by immunoSEQ multiplex PCR, and TCRdb holds only the in-frame ones, with some missing. The sample lists more than 4,500 clones, 80% to 85% occurring once. Specimen: CD8+ T cells sorted from blood. The receptors here all came from a woman between 45 and 60 years old with rheumatoid arthritis.

The chain employs TRBV7-9 and TRBJ1-1; D possibly corresponds to TRBD1 (6 bases). Germline lookup yields CDR1 SEHNR and CDR2 FQNEAQ (reference sequence). The length of the CDR3 is 14 residues. Trimming removed 5 bases from V and 5 bases from J, with 15 bases in between. The CDR3 sequence is CASSEGGGMTEAFF. In nucleotides, the CDR3 is TGTGCCAGCAGCGAGGGAGGGGGTATGACTGAAGCTTTCTTT.

V and J are TRBV30 and TRBJ1-4; possible D gene TRBD1, 5 bases. Germline V gene sequence: CDR1 GTSNPN, CDR2 SVGIG (reference sequence). V lost 0 bases, J lost 3 bases, and 8 bases lay in between. CDR3 length: 14 amino acids. The CDR3 reads CAWSVGGANEKLFF. The DNA of the CDR3 is TGTGCCTGGAGTGTGGGGGGGGCTAATGAAAAACTGTTTTTT.

The chain links TRBV29-1 to TRBJ2-7; D is unresolved. The CDR3 is 14 residues long. Germline CDR1 SQVTM, CDR2 ANQGSEA. Trimming stripped 1 base from V and 0 bases from J, with 10 bases between. DNA for the CDR3: TGCAGCGTTGAAGGTGTAGAGAGCTCCTACGAGCAGTACTTC. It translates to CSVEGVESSYEQYF.

This clone was counted a single time. The chain recombines TRBV10-3 with TRBJ1-1, with a weak D call TRBD1 (5 bases). CDR1 is ENHRY, CDR2 SYGVKD, per germline. The CDR3 extends over 15 amino acids. V was clipped by 5 bases and J by 3 bases, with 16 bases between them. This CDR3 reads CAISMGREGDTEAFF. In nucleotides, the CDR3 is TGTGCCATCAGTATGGGGCGCGAAGGGGACACTGAAGCTTTCTTT.

The genes are TRBV6-5 and TRBJ1-1; TRBD1 is a possible D gene (5 bases). Germline V gene lookup returns CDR1 MNHEY and CDR2 SVGAGI. The germline V and J ends were trimmed by 7 bases and 5 bases, with 8 bases remaining between them. This CDR3 is 11 amino acids long. In DNA form, the CDR3 reads TGTGCCAGCACGGGGGGGACTGAAGCTTTCTTT. Translated, it gives CASTGGTEAFF.

This clone has a single count. The chain uses TRBV9 and TRBJ2-5; a weak D match, TRBD2 (5 bases). CDR1 and CDR2 from the germline V gene are SGDLS and YYNGEE. Trimming removed 0 bases from V and 2 bases from J, with 8 bases in between. The CDR3 has 14 amino acids. The CDR3 here is CASSVETGQETQYF. The CDR3 DNA reads as TGTGCCAGCAGCGTAGAAACGGGGCAAGAGACCCAGTACTTC. Drawing the rest from reference TRBV9 and TRBJ2-5, the complete variable domain is DSGVTQTPKHLITATGQRVTLRCSPRSGDLSVYWYQQSLDQGLQFLIQYYNGEERAKGNILERFSAQQFPDLHSELNLSSLELGDSALYFCASSVETGQETQYFGPGTRLLVL.